The clone carrying this T cell receptor beta chain has just a few counts. Per the germline V gene, CDR1 is KGHDR and CDR2 is SFDVKD. The CDR3 has 16 residues. Deletions cut 3 bases from V and 1 base from J, with 14 bases between. This entry comes from a study of T cell responses to AZD1222 COVID-19 vaccine. Clones were sequenced by immunoSEQ multiplex PCR, and TCRdb holds only the in-frame ones, with some missing. The top ten hold less than 9.5% of the sample, which has about 150,000 clones, 85% seen once. The rearrangement uses TRBV24-1 and TRBJ1-1; D unresolved. The origin of this receptor is an adult who received the MenACWY meningococcal vaccine as a control. The sample in question was peripheral blood, obtained 28 days after the second dose of the MenACWY control vaccine. CDR3 loop: CATSDGLERTNTEAFF. DNA for the CDR3: TGTGCCACCAGTGATGGCCTAGAGAGAACGAACACTGAAGCTTTCTTT.